Following are 14 T cell receptor beta chains from one sample sequenced in a study of vaccination and CD4 T cells after COVID-19 (dated by TCRdb to the early 2020s). The treatment or condition label corresponds to: approximately 10-day PBMC culture with coronavirus spike peptide pools or control peptides (ViraFEST assay). Libraries were made using PCR. The reads were generated on an Illumina iSeq 100. DNA from cultured CD4+ T cells underwent TCR sequencing with the Oncomine TCR Beta short-read assay at the Johns Hopkins FTIC core. Through fastp at Q25 and MiXCR, TCRdb rebuilt clones from the public reads, retaining in-frame beta chains. Rows are unified per CDR3 protein, each entry keeping the most common DNA and genes. The sample table shows roughly 20,000 distinct CDR3 sequences, and roughly three fifths are seen once. The ten largest clones represent approximately 7.9% of the sample. Their antigen targets remain unknown.

Sequenced input: CD4+ T cells from blood, cultured in vitro. These receptors originate from a human donor who had recovered from COVID-19.

This chain's CDR3 is CASSTTGYGYTF. In DNA form, the CDR3 reads TGTGCCAGCAGCACGACAGGGTATGGCTACACCTTC. This rearrangement joins TRBV11-1 to TRBJ1-2, with 7 bases that match TRBD1. Germline V gene lookup returns CDR1 SGHAT and CDR2 FQDESV (reference sequence). This CDR3 is built from 12 residues. The V gene end was trimmed by 5 bases and the J gene end by 5 bases; junction bases not matched to a gene: 2.

This clonotype was counted only a few times. J is TRBJ1-6 and V is TRBV7-2; 9 bases fit TRBD1. From germline, CDR1 is SGHTA and CDR2 FQGNSA. CDR3 length: 14 residues. Trimming removed 6 bases from V and 8 bases from J; junction bases left unmatched: 5. The CDR3: CASRHTGGHSPLHF. The CDR3 region has the DNA TGTGCCAGCAGGCATACAGGGGGCCATTCACCCCTCCACTTT.

The V gene is TRBV6-5, the J gene TRBJ2-7, with a weak D call TRBD1 (5 bases). Deletions cut 2 bases from V and 2 bases from J, with 16 bases between. The CDR3 is 16 amino acids. The germline gives CDR1 MNHEY, CDR2 SVGAGI. This CDR3 reads CASSYDSGRGTYEQYF. CDR3 DNA sequence: TGTGCCAGCAGTTACGACTCGGGTAGGGGCACCTACGAGCAGTACTTC.

The chain recombines TRBV29-1 with TRBJ1-4, with D unresolved. The CDR3 contains 13 residues. Germline CDR1 SQVTM, CDR2 ANQGSEA. V was shortened by 7 bases and J by 5 bases, with 14 bases between the two germline ends. CDR3 amino acids: CSAKEQNNEKLFF. The CDR3 nucleotides are TGCAGCGCAAAGGAGCAGAACAATGAAAAACTGTTTTTT.

V is TRBV4-1 and J is TRBJ2-1; 10 positions agree with TRBD2. This CDR3 contains 16 residues. Germline CDR1 is MGHRA and CDR2 is YSYEKL. V gave up 4 bases and J gave up 8 bases; unmatched junction bases: 11. CDR3 loop: CASSLLPSGRDYEQFF. CDR3 sequence (DNA): TGCGCCAGCAGCCTCCTCCCTAGCGGGAGAGACTATGAGCAGTTCTTC.

This clonotype is medium-sized (0.01 to 0.1%) by share. The V gene is TRBV5-1, the J gene TRBJ2-7; D may be TRBD1 or TRBD2 (6 bases each). V lost 4 bases and J 1 base, leaving 18 bases between the germline ends. Germline assignment: CDR1 SGHRS and CDR2 YFSETQ. This CDR3 is built from 16 residues. In nucleotides, the CDR3 is TGCGCCAGCAGCCCTTCCGGGCAGGGGACTTCCTACGAGCAGTACTTC. It codes for CASSPSGQGTSYEQYF.

The sample holds a few counts of this clonotype. V gene TRBV6-4 combines with J gene TRBJ2-3; 7 bases are shared with TRBD2. Germline V gives CDR1 MRHNA, CDR2 SNTAGT. This CDR3 has 15 amino acids. Germline trimming cut 6 bases from V and 2 bases from J; bases unmatched to any gene: 8. CDR3 region: CASSPTGGYTDTQYF. The CDR3, as DNA: TGTGCCAGCAGCCCTACGGGGGGATACACAGATACGCAGTATTTT.

This clonotype was seen a handful of times. The chain couples TRBV20-1 to TRBJ1-2, with 7 bases lining up with TRBD1. Trimming took 0 bases from V and 6 from J; bases not matched to a gene: 7. The CDR3 contains 14 residues. The germline V gene encodes CDR1 DFQATT and CDR2 SNEGSKA (reference sequence). Here the CDR3 DNA reads TGCAGTGCTAGAGATCTAGGCAGGGGGAATGGCTACACCTTC. It is translated as CSARDLGRGNGYTF.

The chain couples TRBV6-2 or TRBV6-3 to TRBJ2-1; 7 positions match TRBD2. The germline CDR1 and CDR2 sequences are MNHEY and SVGEGT. J was trimmed by 4 bases and V by 8 bases; bases with no gene match: 8. The CDR3 spans 14 residues. Here the CDR3 reads CASRRTSEYNEQFF. The CDR3 coding sequence is TGTGCCAGCCGAAGGACTAGTGAGTACAATGAGCAGTTCTTC.

This chain joins TRBV10-3 and TRBJ1-1; D not resolved. Germline V gives CDR1 ENHRY, CDR2 SYGVKD. The CDR3 contains 13 residues. V was shortened by 2 bases and J by 3 bases, with 7 bases between the two germline ends. DNA of the CDR3: TGTGCCATCAGTGAGAACGGAGACACTGAAGCTTTCTTT. Protein product: CAISENGDTEAFF.

This sequence joins TRBV6-1 and TRBJ1-5; perhaps TRBD1 as D (5 bases). This CDR3 has 15 residues. The V gene lost 7 bases and the J gene lost 0 bases, with 13 bases spanning the gap. The germline V gene has CDR1 MNHNS and CDR2 SASEGT. The CDR3 DNA reads as TGTGCCAGCACCGGGACGGTTAATAGCAATCAGCCCCAGCATTTT. Its translation is CASTGTVNSNQPQHF.

V and J are TRBV4-1 and TRBJ1-1, with 9 bases lining up with TRBD1. Per germline, CDR1 MGHRA and CDR2 YSYEKL. J gave up 10 bases and V 3 bases, and 12 bases lay outside the gene matches. This CDR3 is built from 15 residues. In DNA form, the CDR3 reads TGCGCCAGCAGCCAGGAAGGGACAGGGACACTGGGAGCTTTCTTT. It codes for CASSQEGTGTLGAFF.

This clonotype turned up a few times. The chain has TRBV6-1 and TRBJ1-5; D not certain. The germline V gene has CDR1 MNHNS and CDR2 SASEGT. CDR3 length: 16 residues. V lost 4 bases and J lost 0, with 13 bases in between. The CDR3, as DNA: TGTGCCAGCAGTGGGGTCACGACCGGTAGCAATCAGCCCCAGCATTTT. Protein: CASSGVTTGSNQPQHF.

This clonotype appeared once. This chain uses TRBV10-3 with TRBJ2-5; 7 bases map to TRBD2. The CDR3 extends over 15 amino acids. J lost 2 bases, V lost 3 bases, and 6 bases had no gene match. Germline V lookup: CDR1 ENHRY, CDR2 SYGVKD. The CDR3 is CAISEQLAAQETQYF. Here the CDR3 DNA reads TGTGCCATCAGTGAACAGCTAGCGGCACAAGAGACCCAGTACTTC.